Each of the 18 T cell receptor beta chains below was sequenced from the same sample in a study of cytomegalovirus exposure and HLA in healthy donors. Primers: 60 Vbeta forward and 13 Jbeta reverse. The data were produced by immunoSEQ multiplex PCR, yet TCRdb's version contains in-frame clones alone and is incomplete. The sample contains roughly 120,000 clones, 73% of which appear only once. The sequenced sample was PBMCs. Receptor source: a man between 60 and 75 years old in good health and CMV-seropositive.

The gene calls are TRBV7-9 and TRBJ2-3, with 11 positions matching TRBD2. The junction had 8 bases not matched to a gene; V was cut back by 5 bases and J by 4 bases. Germline loops: CDR1 SEHNR, CDR2 FQNEAQ (reference sequence). The length of the CDR3 is 16 residues. The CDR3 DNA is TGTGCCAGCAGCCCCAGGACTAGCGGGTCCCCAGATACGCAGTATTTT. Protein product: CASSPRTSGSPDTQYF.

This clone showed up just once. The V call is TRBV5-6, the J call TRBJ2-7; D is perhaps TRBD1 (5 bases). Germline CDR1 SGHDT, CDR2 YYEEEE. CDR3 length: 11 residues. Trimming took 3 bases from V and 4 from J, leaving 5 bases between them. CDR3 in DNA: TGTGCCAGCAGCTCAGGGTACGAGCAGTACTTC. Translating it yields CASSSGYEQYF.

This rearrangement joins TRBV30 to TRBJ1-2; D is ambiguous. Between the trimmed V and J ends, which lost 1 base and 7 bases, there was a span of 10 bases. From germline, CDR1 is GTSNPN and CDR2 SVGIG (reference sequence). This CDR3 region has 12 residues. The CDR3 protein is CAWSGGRGGYTF. Here the CDR3 DNA reads TGTGCCTGGAGTGGCGGACGGGGTGGCTACACCTTC.

The gene calls are TRBV6-5 and TRBJ2-7; D is unresolved. Germline CDR1 reads MNHEY; CDR2 reads SVGAGI. The CDR3 sequence is 14 residues long. Trimming pared 6 bases from V and 6 bases from J, leaving 18 bases between. The CDR3 loop is CASRPTVAPGEQYF. DNA for the CDR3: TGTGCCAGCAGGCCGACGGTAGCTCCTGGCGAGCAGTACTTC.

The chain couples TRBV28 to TRBJ1-3; D is uncertain. Trimming stripped 0 bases from V and 4 bases from J, with 10 bases between. The CDR3 covers 15 residues. CDR1 and CDR2 from the germline V gene are MDHEN and SYDVKM. In DNA, the CDR3 is TGTGCCAGCAGTTTATGGGCGGGAAACGGAAACACCATATATTTT. It specifies CASSLWAGNGNTIYF.

The V and J genes are TRBV2 and TRBJ2-1; D remains unclear. CDR3 size: 12 residues. V shed 4 bases and J shed 5 bases, with 6 bases lying between them. Germline CDR1 reads SNHLY; CDR2 reads FYNNEI. The CDR3 coding sequence is TGTGCCAGCAGTGTAGCCGACAATGAGCAGTTCTTC. It yields the protein CASSVADNEQFF.

CDR3 bases: TGTGCCAGCAGTTTAACGGCCTGGGGAGCGGGGGGGCTGTATGAGCAGTTCTTC. Encoded protein: CASSLTAWGAGGLYEQFF. The chain links TRBV27 to TRBJ2-1, with 10 bases that match TRBD2. Per germline, CDR1 MNHEY and CDR2 SMNVEV (reference sequence). J gave up 8 bases and V 2 bases, and 15 bases lay outside the gene matches. The CDR3 is 18 residues long.

This clone was counted only a few times. The rearrangement links TRBV5-1 to TRBJ2-1; D perhaps matches TRBD1 (5 bases). Germline loops: CDR1 SGHRS, CDR2 YFSETQ. This CDR3 comprises 16 residues. V dropped 0 bases and J dropped 1 base, with 11 bases sitting between them. The DNA for the CDR3 is TGCGCCAGCAGCTTGGGGGCCAGGGCGTCCTACAATGAGCAGTTCTTC. This translates into CASSLGARASYNEQFF.

The chain carries TRBV6-5 and TRBJ2-7; TRBD2 agrees at 10 bases. Germline V CDR1 and CDR2: MNHEY, SVGAGI. The CDR3 has 15 amino acids. J lost 4 bases, V lost 4 bases, and 7 bases had no gene match. CDR3 sequence (DNA): TGTGCCAGCAGTTTGAGGACTAGCGGAAAGTACGAGCAGTACTTC. Its translation: CASSLRTSGKYEQYF.

The chain carries TRBV6-5 and TRBJ2-5; tentative D call: TRBD1 (8 bases). The better agreement between TRBJ2-7 and the DNA end casts doubt on the J call. The CDR3 runs 13 residues. CDR1 and CDR2 (germline): MNHEY, SVGAGI. The CDR3 region has the DNA TGTGCCAGCAGTTACAACAGGGGGGGCGAGCAGTACTTC. Protein sequence: CASSYNRGGEQYF.

V gene TRBV7-8 combines with J gene TRBJ2-7; D uncertain. The V end was cut by 7 bases, the J end by 2 bases, with 6 bases between. The CDR3 runs to 11 residues. Germline CDR1 reads SGHVS; CDR2 reads FQNEAQ. This CDR3 reads CASMAAYEQYF. The CDR3 region has the DNA TGTGCCAGCATGGCCGCCTACGAGCAGTACTTC.

The chain recombines TRBV28 with TRBJ1-2; D is unresolved. This CDR3 has 12 amino acids. V lost 2 bases, J lost 4 bases, and 5 bases lay in between. Germline V gene data show CDR1 as MDHEN and CDR2 as SYDVKM. This CDR3 is CASSLDSYGYTF. Here the CDR3 DNA reads TGTGCCAGCAGTTTAGATAGCTATGGCTACACCTTC.

The CDR3 here is CASSLATGATEDEQYF. CDR3 coding DNA: TGTGCCAGCAGTTTGGCCACAGGGGCCACAGAGGACGAGCAGTACTTC. The gene calls are TRBV28 and TRBJ2-7, with 7 bases that match TRBD1. The CDR3 is 16 residues long. After removal of 3 bases from V and 5 bases from J, the junction contained 13 bases not matched to a gene. Germline V gives CDR1 MDHEN, CDR2 SYDVKM. Variable domain in full (rest from reference TRBV28 and TRBJ2-7): DVKVTQSSRYLVKRTGEKVFLECVQDMDHENMFWYRQDPGLGLRLIYFSYDVKMKEKGDIPEGYSVSREKKERFSLILESASTNQTSMYLCASSLATGATEDEQYFGPGTRLTVT.

The genes are TRBV2 and TRBJ1-4, with D perhaps TRBD1 (6 bases). With 6 bases removed from V and 8 bases from J, the gap between germline ends came to 13 bases. This CDR3 has 13 residues. From germline, CDR1 is SNHLY and CDR2 FYNNEI. The CDR3 DNA follows: TGTGCCAGCAGCACAGGGTCGGGCGAAAAACTGTTTTTT. Its translation: CASSTGSGEKLFF.

This sequence joins TRBV5-1 and TRBJ1-3; 9 bases line up with TRBD1. The trim removed 4 bases at V and 4 bases at J, leaving 3 bases unmatched. Germline loops: CDR1 SGHRS, CDR2 YFSETQ. The CDR3 runs 14 residues. The CDR3 reads CASSTGTGGNTIYF. The CDR3 DNA sequence: TGCGCCAGCAGCACGGGGACAGGGGGAAACACCATATATTTT.

The chain uses TRBV7-6 and TRBJ1-5, with D unclear. With 5 bases removed from V and 0 bases from J, the gap between germline ends came to 5 bases. This CDR3 spans 13 amino acids. The germline CDR1 and CDR2 sequences are SGHVS and FNYEAQ. Here the CDR3 DNA reads TGTGCCAGCAGCCCCCGTAGCAATCAGCCCCAGCATTTT. It yields the protein CASSPRSNQPQHF.

V gene TRBV19 combines with J gene TRBJ1-1; TRBD1 matches at 8 bases. V shed 6 bases and J 1 base; nucleotides not matched to a gene: 10. Per the germline V gene, CDR1 is LNHDA and CDR2 is SQIVND (reference sequence). The CDR3 is made up of 16 amino acids. The CDR3 sequence: CASRSGTGRRNTEAFF. CDR3 coding DNA: TGTGCCAGTAGATCCGGGACAGGCAGGCGGAACACTGAAGCTTTCTTT.

V gene TRBV5-1 combines with J gene TRBJ2-2; TRBD2 matches at 8 bases. The CDR3 totals 18 residues. J gave up 0 bases and V 2 bases, and 9 bases lay outside the gene matches. Germline-derived CDR1 and CDR2 are SGHRS and YFSETQ. CDR3 DNA: TGCGCCAGCAGCTTCAATCAGGTCGGGGGGGCGAACACCGGGGAGCTGTTTTTT. The encoded protein is CASSFNQVGGANTGELFF.